These 17 T cell receptor beta chains were all obtained from the same sample, sequenced in a study of shared clonotypes between healthy human individuals. Clones were sequenced by immunoSEQ multiplex PCR, and TCRdb holds only the in-frame ones, with some missing. The data show roughly 500,000 clones, with about 76% seen just once and less than 15% held by the top ten. Sequenced input: PBMCs. These receptors came from a woman between 35 and 50 years old in good health. Some clones in this sample may be carry-over from other donors' samples.

V and J are TRBV7-8 and TRBJ2-7; maybe TRBD1 (6 bases). V lost 5 bases and J 6 bases, leaving 29 bases between the germline ends. Looked up from germline, CDR1 is SGHVS and CDR2 is FQNEAQ. The CDR3 sequence is 18 residues long. The CDR3 region is CASSLFSQGGTTFGEQYF. The CDR3 DNA follows: TGTGCCAGCAGCCTCTTTTCCCAAGGGGGAACAACTTTTGGCGAGCAGTACTTC.

About this clone: The sample holds other DNA sequences that translate to the same CDR3. V gene TRBV6-5 combines with J gene TRBJ2-5, with TRBD1 identical over 9 bases. Germline values: CDR1 MNHEY, CDR2 SVGAGI. Trimming took 2 bases from V and 2 from J; bases not matched to a gene: 3. This CDR3 has 15 residues. CDR3 protein: CASSYRDRGQETQYF. The CDR3 nucleotides read TGTGCCAGCAGTTACCGTGACAGGGGGCAAGAGACCCAGTACTTC.

The V call is TRBV28, the J call TRBJ1-5; a weak D match, TRBD1 (5 bases). The CDR3 length is 14 residues. The V gene's germline CDR1 is MDHEN and CDR2 SYDVKM. V lost 4 bases and J lost 1, with 8 bases in between. CDR3 nucleotide sequence: TGTGCCAGCAGTTCTGGGGCGAGCAATCAGCCCCAGCATTTT. Its protein is CASSSGASNQPQHF. Supplemented by reference TRBV28 and TRBJ1-5, the full variable domain reads DVKVTQSSRYLVKRTGEKVFLECVQDMDHENMFWYRQDPGLGLRLIYFSYDVKMKEKGDIPEGYSVSREKKERFSLILESASTNQTSMYLCASSSGASNQPQHFGDGTRLSIL.

This clone was recorded only once. The chain employs TRBV2 and TRBJ2-2, with TRBD1 identical over 7 bases. CDR1 SNHLY and CDR2 FYNNEI come from the germline V gene. This CDR3 contains 14 residues. Losses at the gene ends were 6 bases for V and 2 bases for J; bases not matched to a gene: 3. CDR3 DNA: TGTGCCAGCAGGGGACAGACAAACACCGGGGAGCTGTTTTTT. Its translation: CASRGQTNTGELFF.

This chain uses TRBV9 with TRBJ2-1; a weak D match, TRBD2 (5 bases). Deletions cut 3 bases from V and 8 bases from J, with 9 bases between. Germline V gene data show CDR1 as SGDLS and CDR2 as YYNGEE. The CDR3 has 12 residues. CDR3 in DNA: TGTGCCAGCAGCGGGTGGGGAGATGAGCAGTTCTTC. It specifies CASSGWGDEQFF. Variable domain in full (rest from reference TRBV9 and TRBJ2-1): DSGVTQTPKHLITATGQRVTLRCSPRSGDLSVYWYQQSLDQGLQFLIQYYNGEERAKGNILERFSAQQFPDLHSELNLSSLELGDSALYFCASSGWGDEQFFGPGTRLTVL.

V and J are TRBV7-9 and TRBJ2-7, with 12 bases fitting TRBD2. This CDR3 spans 15 amino acids. CDR1 SEHNR and CDR2 FQNEAQ come from the germline V gene (reference sequence). With V trimmed by 1 base and J by 4 bases, 2 bases remained unmatched. The CDR3 DNA follows: TGTGCCAGCAGCTTAGGAACTAGCGGGAGGTACGAGCAGTACTTC. This translates into CASSLGTSGRYEQYF.

To note about this clone: The sample carries other DNA sequences with the same CDR3. The V and J genes are TRBV27 and TRBJ2-1; D remains unclear. Germline V gene data show CDR1 as MNHEY and CDR2 as SMNVEV (reference sequence). V lost 1 base, J lost 0 bases, and 4 bases lay in between. This CDR3 has 14 residues. The CDR3 DNA reads TGTGCCAGCAGTTTATTTAGCTCCTACAATGAGCAGTTCTTC. Translated: CASSLFSSYNEQFF.

The chain couples TRBV15 to TRBJ2-1; 10 bases are shared with TRBD2. This CDR3 is built from 17 residues. CDR1 is LNHNV, CDR2 YYDKDF, per germline (reference sequence). Unmatched junction bases numbered 10, after V lost 2 bases and J lost 6 bases. The CDR3 protein is CATSRYLPSGSGNEQFF. DNA of the CDR3: TGTGCCACCAGCAGATACCTGCCTAGCGGGAGCGGCAATGAGCAGTTCTTC.

CDR3 protein: CASSSYRASYEQYF. The CDR3 DNA follows: TGTGCCAGCAGTTCCTACAGGGCTTCCTACGAGCAGTACTTC. J is TRBJ2-7 and V is TRBV27; possibly TRBD1 for D (6 bases). The CDR3 consists of 14 residues. Germline V gene sequence: CDR1 MNHEY, CDR2 SMNVEV (reference sequence). Trimming pared 4 bases from V and 1 base from J, leaving 11 bases between.

This clone was recorded a few times. This chain links TRBV5-1 with TRBJ1-2; 8 nucleotides match TRBD1. V shed 4 bases, J shed 1 base, and the junction held 6 bases outside the gene matches. The germline gives CDR1 SGHRS, CDR2 YFSETQ. The length of the CDR3 is 15 residues. The CDR3 here is CASSPNGQGNYGYTF. CDR3 nucleotide sequence: TGCGCCAGCAGCCCCAACGGACAGGGTAACTATGGCTACACCTTC.

The chain uses TRBV21-1 and TRBJ1-1. TRBV21-1 is assigned pseudogene status. The CDR3 is 16 amino acids. The CDR3 DNA reads TGTGCCAGCAGAAATGGCCTAGCTACACAATGCACTGAAGCTTTCTTT. It codes for CASRNGLATQCTEAFF.

This rearrangement joins TRBV4-2 to TRBJ2-1; 9 nucleotides match TRBD2. The length of the CDR3 is 20 residues. Trimming took 3 bases from V and 3 from J; bases not matched to a gene: 18. Germline lookup yields CDR1 LGHNA and CDR2 YNFKEQ. In DNA, the CDR3 is TGTGCCAGCAGCCACCCCCGGGGCGGCGGGAGGGAATACAACTACAATGAGCAGTTCTTC. It is translated as CASSHPRGGGREYNYNEQFF.

This clone was seen a few times. The J gene is TRBJ2-7, the V gene TRBV7-9; 9 nucleotides agree with TRBD1. CDR3 length: 14 residues. With 7 bases clipped from V and 3 bases from J, the junction kept 7 bases outside the gene matches. Germline CDR1 is SEHNR and CDR2 is FQNEAQ (reference sequence). CDR3 region: CASIPRDRDYEQYF. The DNA for the CDR3 is TGTGCCAGCATTCCGAGGGACAGGGACTACGAGCAGTACTTC.

The chain carries TRBV15 and TRBJ1-4; no definite D call. CDR1 is LNHNV, CDR2 YYDKDF, per germline (reference sequence). Trimming pared 1 base from V and 5 bases from J, leaving 11 bases between. The CDR3 contains 15 residues. CDR3 amino acids: CATSRGLTRNEKLFF. DNA for the CDR3: TGTGCCACCAGCAGAGGGCTCACACGGAATGAAAAACTGTTTTTT. The variable domain in full, with the rest retrieved from reference TRBV15 and TRBJ1-4, is DAMVIQNPRYQVTQFGKPVTLSCSQTLNHNVMYWYQQKSSQAPKLLFHYYDKDFNNEADTPDNFQSRRPNTSFCFLDIRSPGLGDTAMYLCATSRGLTRNEKLFFGSGTQLSVL.

The rearrangement joins TRBV28 to TRBJ2-7; 8 bases match TRBD1. This CDR3 spans 14 amino acids. CDR1 is MDHEN and CDR2 is SYDVKM in the germline V gene. With 5 bases clipped from V and 4 bases from J, the junction kept 7 bases outside the gene matches. DNA for the CDR3: TGTGCCAGCAGTCCGTGGACAGGGTGGTACGAGCAGTACTTC. Its translation is CASSPWTGWYEQYF.

This chain connects TRBV28 to TRBJ2-3; weak D call: TRBD2 (5 bases). The CDR3 runs to 12 residues. The ends were cut back, 5 bases at V and 7 bases at J, with 10 bases in the middle. Germline assignment: CDR1 MDHEN and CDR2 SYDVKM. CDR3 nucleotides: TGTGCCAGCAGTCTATCCGGGAATACGCAGTATTTT. Its translation is CASSLSGNTQYF.

The chain couples TRBV30 to TRBJ1-6, with D possibly TRBD1 on 5 matching bases. Germline V gene lookup returns CDR1 GTSNPN and CDR2 SVGIG (reference sequence). The CDR3 is 16 amino acids. Trimming left V 1 base short and J 0 bases short, with 10 bases between. The CDR3 sequence: CAWSGRDLSYNSPLHF. CDR3 in DNA: TGTGCCTGGAGTGGCCGGGACCTCTCCTATAATTCACCCCTCCACTTT.